Presented here are 6 T cell receptor beta chains from one specimen sequenced in a study of T cells in Graves' hyperthyroidism and ophthalmopathy (dated by TCRdb to 2018 to 2020). The method was multiplex PCR. TCRdb records Illumina HiSeq 2000 as the sequencer. The TCR beta CDR3 regions were amplified from the RNA transcripts. A first-round RT-PCR of the TCR CDR3 used the HTBI primer set with the Qiagen OneStep RT-PCR kit. The raw public data were reprocessed by TCRdb itself: fastp quality trimming at Q25, MiXCR clonotype calling, in-frame beta chains only. Rows merge per CDR3 protein into single entries with the most common DNA and genes. The sample contains 660,000 or so distinct CDR3 sequences, nearly 45% of them found a single time. The top ten clones comprise approximately 6.8% of the sample. The sequenced sample consisted of peripheral blood or thyroid tissue (not recorded which). The receptors were sampled from an adult man with Graves' disease, either hyperthyroidism or ophthalmopathy (not recorded which).

The rearrangement links TRBV29-1 to TRBJ1-5; TRBD1 might be the D (6 bases). V lost 4 bases and J 7 bases, leaving 14 bases between the germline ends. The CDR3 covers 13 residues. The germline gives CDR1 SQVTM, CDR2 ANQGSEA. CDR3 residues: CSVVSDSPQPQHF. Written as DNA, the CDR3 is TGCAGCGTTGTCTCGGACAGCCCACAGCCCCAGCATTTT.

Worth noting for this clonotype: The junction does not match germline at one end; this may be a read error. The chain combines TRBV9 with TRBJ1-2; TRBD1 matches 7 bases. This CDR3 has 13 amino acids. Germline V lookup: CDR1 SGDLS, CDR2 YYNGEE. The CDR3 sequence: CASSLQGSWVVGF. CDR3 DNA sequence: TGTGCCAGCAGTTTACAGGGGAGCTGGGTCGTCGGCTTC.

The chain employs TRBV6-1 and TRBJ1-5; 9 bases are a match to TRBD1. Germline V gene lookup returns CDR1 MNHNS and CDR2 SASEGT. Trimming removed 6 bases from V and 9 bases from J; junction bases left unmatched: 3. There are 12 residues in the CDR3. The DNA for the CDR3 is TGTGCCAGCAGCCAGGGACAGGGGCCCCAGCATTTT. Translating gives CASSQGQGPQHF.

The V gene is TRBV20-1, the J gene TRBJ1-1, with D unclear. There are 14 residues in the CDR3. Per germline, CDR1 DFQATT and CDR2 SNEGSKA (reference sequence). Trimming removed 2 bases from V and 2 bases from J, with 12 bases in between. The CDR3 nucleotides read TGCAGTGCTAGAATATTCCAGGCCAACACTGAAGCTTTCTTT. This gives the protein CSARIFQANTEAFF.

The DNA for the CDR3 is TGCAGCGTTGGTCCAGGGACTAATGAAAAACTGTTTTTT. Protein: CSVGPGTNEKLFF. The chain joins TRBV29-1 to TRBJ1-4; perhaps TRBD1 as D (5 bases). Germline V gives CDR1 SQVTM, CDR2 ANQGSEA. Trimming took 4 bases from V and 2 from J, leaving 8 bases between them. The CDR3 has 13 residues.

A remark on this clonotype: One end of the junction varies from germline; a read error may be responsible. This rearrangement joins TRBV2 to TRBJ2-5; TRBD1 aligns across 7 bases. From germline, CDR1 is SNHLY and CDR2 FYNNEI. The CDR3 runs to 15 residues. For the CDR3, the DNA is TGTGCCAGCAGAGGAAGTGGGACAGACCAAGGGACCCAGTACTTC. Translation gives CASRGSGTDQGTQYF.